Listed here are 7 T cell receptor beta chains from one sample, sequenced in a study of cytomegalovirus exposure and HLA in healthy donors. TCRdb keeps only in-frame clones here, not all; method: immunoSEQ multiplex PCR. The sample includes about 220,000 clones, around 80% seen only once; the top ten take over 12%. The sample consisted of PBMCs. These receptors were collected from a woman in her 30s in good health and CMV-seropositive.

The CDR3 here is CASSLVEAGDTEAFF. DNA of the CDR3: TGTGCCAGCAGCTTAGTAGAGGCAGGGGACACTGAAGCTTTCTTT. J is TRBJ1-1 and V is TRBV7-9, with a possible D match to TRBD1 (6 bases). V was shortened by 1 base and J by 3 bases, with 12 bases between the two germline ends. In germline, CDR1 is SEHNR, CDR2 FQNEAQ (reference sequence). The CDR3 consists of 15 residues.

For this clone: This sample includes further DNA sequences coding for the same CDR3. The rearrangement joins TRBV19 to TRBJ2-1; D is ambiguous. Trimming left V 5 bases short and J 0 bases short, with 11 bases between. The CDR3 sequence is 15 residues long. Germline V CDR1 and CDR2: LNHDA, SQIVND (reference sequence). CDR3 in amino acids: CASSPSGSSYNEQFF. In DNA form, the CDR3 reads TGTGCCAGTAGTCCGTCCGGCAGCTCCTACAATGAGCAGTTCTTC.

V is TRBV30 and J is TRBJ2-7; 9 nucleotides align to TRBD1. The CDR3 covers 14 residues. CDR1 and CDR2 (germline): GTSNPN, SVGIG (reference sequence). The junction had 8 bases not matched to a gene; V was cut back by 4 bases and J by 4 bases. The CDR3: CAWMMRDRVYEQYF. As DNA, the CDR3 is TGTGCCTGGATGATGCGGGACAGGGTGTACGAGCAGTACTTC.

V is TRBV9 and J is TRBJ2-1, with 8 bases matching TRBD1. V shed 4 bases, J shed 6 bases, and the junction held 9 bases outside the gene matches. The germline gives CDR1 SGDLS, CDR2 YYNGEE. This CDR3 has 15 residues. CDR3 region: CASSSQGDWGNEQFF. The CDR3 DNA sequence: TGTGCCAGCAGCTCACAGGGGGACTGGGGCAATGAGCAGTTCTTC.

J is TRBJ2-5 and V is TRBV30; 7 bases line up with TRBD2. V gave up 5 bases and J gave up 5 bases; unmatched junction bases: 11. The germline gives CDR1 GTSNPN, CDR2 SVGIG (reference sequence). The length of the CDR3 is 14 residues. CDR3 nucleotides: TGTGCCTGGGGGGCCGCGGGGGAAGGTGAGACCCAGTACTTC. As protein: CAWGAAGEGETQYF.

The table lists this clone with a count of one. The chain carries TRBV14 and TRBJ2-1; D is uncertain. The CDR3 sequence is 13 residues long. Trimming removed 1 base at V and 6 bases at J, with 7 bases between. The germline gives CDR1 SGHDN, CDR2 FVKESK. CDR3 sequence reads: CASSQGSRNEQFF. CDR3 DNA: TGTGCCAGCAGCCAAGGATCACGCAATGAGCAGTTCTTC.

The genes are TRBV5-6 and TRBJ2-3; perhaps TRBD2 as D (6 bases). Trimming took 4 bases from V and 0 from J, leaving 21 bases between them. The CDR3 runs to 18 residues. CDR1 and CDR2 from the germline V gene are SGHDT and YYEEEE. The CDR3 nucleotides are TGTGCCAGCAGCCCAACTCGGGGGAGACGGACTAGCACAGATACGCAGTATTTT. Its protein is CASSPTRGRRTSTDTQYF.